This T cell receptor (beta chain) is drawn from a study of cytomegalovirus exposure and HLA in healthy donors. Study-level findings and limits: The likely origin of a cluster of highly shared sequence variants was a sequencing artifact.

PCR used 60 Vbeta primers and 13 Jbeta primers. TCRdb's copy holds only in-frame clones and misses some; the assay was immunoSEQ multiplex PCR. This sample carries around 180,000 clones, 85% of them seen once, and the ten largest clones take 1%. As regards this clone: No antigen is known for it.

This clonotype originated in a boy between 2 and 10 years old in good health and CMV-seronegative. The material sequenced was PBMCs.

The DNA for the CDR3 is TGTGCCAGCAGACCAGCGGGAGTTCACAATGAGCAGTTCTTC. Translating gives CASRPAGVHNEQFF. The chain links TRBV2 to TRBJ2-1; 8 bases fit TRBD2. Per germline, CDR1 SNHLY and CDR2 FYNNEI. CDR3 size: 14 residues. Germline trimming cut 6 bases from V and 5 bases from J; bases unmatched to any gene: 6.